The 9 T cell receptor beta chains in this list originate from one sample, sequenced in a study of identical twins. Using its own MiXCR run on the 5' RACE reads, TCRdb lists one record per CDR3 protein. The sample yields some 590,000 distinct CDR3 sequences, approximately 10% seen once. These data were also reused for a study on yellow fever vaccine responses in identical twins.

Sequencing was carried out using PBMCs. The receptor source for this set is a woman between 18 and 29 years old in good health.

V and J are TRBV4-3 and TRBJ2-1, with D hard to call. Germline loops: CDR1 LGHNA, CDR2 YSLEER. Trimming stripped 0 bases from V and 1 base from J, with 16 bases between. The length of the CDR3 is 18 residues. CDR3 nucleotides: TGCGCCAGCAGCCAAGATCATTTAAGATTTCTTTCCTACAATGAGCAGTTCTTC. Translation: CASSQDHLRFLSYNEQFF.

This clonotype appeared many times. The chain has TRBV28 and TRBJ2-3; TRBD2 matches 13 bases. V shed 7 bases, J shed 6 bases, and the junction held 16 bases outside the gene matches. The germline CDR1 and CDR2 sequences are MDHEN and SYDVKM. The CDR3 spans 18 residues. For the CDR3, the DNA is TGTGCCAGCAAGGACGGAGCGCCGGGACTAGCGGGATCGGATACGCAGTATTTT. It yields the protein CASKDGAPGLAGSDTQYF. The full variable domain, its missing parts supplied by reference TRBV28 and TRBJ2-3, is DVKVTQSSRYLVKRTGEKVFLECVQDMDHENMFWYRQDPGLGLRLIYFSYDVKMKEKGDIPEGYSVSREKKERFSLILESASTNQTSMYLCASKDGAPGLAGSDTQYFGPGTRLTVL.

This clonotype turned up a few times. The rearrangement joins TRBV24-1 to TRBJ2-1; 7 bases fit TRBD1. Germline CDR1 KGHDR, CDR2 SFDVKD. V trimming: 0 bases; J trimming: 10 bases; junction bases outside the gene matches: 2. This CDR3 region has 13 residues. CDR3 nucleotide sequence: TGTGCCACCAGTGATTTGCCAGGGGGAGAGCAGTTCTTC. It translates to CATSDLPGGEQFF.

This chain uses TRBV14 with TRBJ2-7; 7 nucleotides line up with TRBD1. Germline V CDR1 and CDR2: SGHDN, FVKESK. J lost 4 bases, V lost 5 bases, and 11 bases had no gene match. The length of the CDR3 is 15 residues. The CDR3 spells CASSITGTAQYEQYF. DNA for the CDR3: TGTGCCAGCAGCATAACCGGGACAGCACAGTACGAGCAGTACTTC.

The rearrangement uses TRBV5-1 and TRBJ2-5; perhaps D is TRBD1 or TRBD2 (5 bases each). Per germline, CDR1 SGHRS and CDR2 YFSETQ. Trimming removed 2 bases from V and 2 bases from J, with 13 bases in between. This CDR3 region has 15 residues. CDR3 sequence: CASSLRGARQETQYF. CDR3 nucleotide sequence: TGCGCCAGCAGCTTACGAGGGGCGCGTCAAGAGACCCAGTACTTC.

In its sample, this clonotype was seen a few times. The chain recombines TRBV3-1 with TRBJ1-1; 7 bases map to TRBD1. The CDR3 covers 16 residues. Germline V CDR1 and CDR2: LGHDT, YNNKEL (reference sequence). V lost 5 bases and J lost 0; bases outside the gene matches: 9. The CDR3 coding sequence is TGTGCCAGCAGCAATGGGGACAGAATTGTGAACACTGAAGCTTTCTTT. It translates to CASSNGDRIVNTEAFF.

This clonotype has at least ten counts. The chain combines TRBV20-1 with TRBJ1-5; 7 bases agree with TRBD1. The CDR3 contains 14 residues. Per the germline V gene, CDR1 is DFQATT and CDR2 is SNEGSKA (reference sequence). Germline trimming cut 6 bases from V and 4 bases from J; bases unmatched to any gene: 9. The CDR3 DNA is TGCAGTGCACCTACCGGGACAGAAAATCAGCCCCAGCATTTT. Encoded protein: CSAPTGTENQPQHF.

This clonotype was seen many times. The J gene is TRBJ2-1, the V gene TRBV12-3 or TRBV12-4; TRBD1 agrees at 9 bases. The CDR3 totals 14 residues. Trimming at V came to 7 bases and at J to 5 bases, leaving 6 bases not matched to a gene. This CDR3 is CASNEGTGNNEQFF. As DNA, the CDR3 is TGTGCCAGCAATGAAGGGACAGGGAACAATGAGCAGTTCTTC.

This clonotype occurred a few times. V usage is TRBV7-6 and J usage is TRBJ2-3; tentative D call: TRBD2 (6 bases). Between the trimmed V and J ends, which lost 2 bases and 1 base, there was a span of 16 bases. There are 17 residues in the CDR3. Germline CDR1 SGHVS, CDR2 FNYEAQ. The CDR3 DNA reads as TGTGCCAGCAGCTTAACTCTCCCCCAGCGGGGCACAGATACGCAGTATTTT. It encodes CASSLTLPQRGTDTQYF.